Each of the 3 T cell receptor beta chains below was sequenced from the same sample in a study of blood T cell repertoires in COVID-19. The data were produced by immunoSEQ multiplex PCR, yet TCRdb's version contains in-frame clones alone and is incomplete. The sample contains hundreds of thousands of clones, around 90% of which appear only once. Sequenced: peripheral blood. These receptors came from a woman aged 30 to 39 with acute or convalescent COVID-19.

The chain joins TRBV4-3 to TRBJ1-2; D gene uncertain. CDR1 is LGHNA, CDR2 YSLEER, per germline. V was trimmed by 0 bases and J by 5 bases, leaving 13 bases between them. CDR3 length: 15 residues. CDR3 sequence reads: CASSQDHGQAYGYTF. The CDR3, as DNA: TGCGCCAGCAGCCAAGATCATGGGCAGGCTTATGGCTACACCTTC.

The J gene is TRBJ2-7, the V gene TRBV7-8; 9 nucleotides align to TRBD2. Per germline, CDR1 SGHVS and CDR2 FQNEAQ. The CDR3 runs 15 residues. Trimming removed 1 base from V and 3 bases from J; junction bases left unmatched: 4. The CDR3 coding sequence is TGTGCCAGCAGCTTAGGAGCTAGCGGGATCTACGAGCAGTACTTC. Protein sequence: CASSLGASGIYEQYF.

The chain couples TRBV6-4 to TRBJ2-2, with 12 bases identical to TRBD1. Germline values: CDR1 MRHNA, CDR2 SNTAGT. The CDR3 is 17 residues long. The junction had 12 bases not matched to a gene; V was cut back by 6 bases and J by 7 bases. For the CDR3, the DNA is TGTGCCAGCAGCCACGGGTCCGGGACAGGGGGCATCGGGGAGCTGTTTTTT. It codes for CASSHGSGTGGIGELFF.